These T cell receptor beta chains were read from a single sample in a study of T cells in Graves' hyperthyroidism and ophthalmopathy. A single record per CDR3 protein comes from TCRdb applying MiXCR to the multiplex PCR reads. In the table there are hundreds of thousands of distinct CDR3 sequences, roughly 14% of which are singletons. Material for sequencing was blood. These receptors all stem from a woman aged 40 to 50 with Graves' ophthalmopathy. Each CDR3 is given with its conserved first and last residue. The order of the fields is V gene, CDR3 protein.

>TRBV5-1
CASSPGGAKYQETQYF
>TRBV6-1
CASSELQGDYGYTF
>TRBV28
CASRTRAWSYGYTF
>TRBV6-2/TRBV6-3
CASKDRVPAGANVLTF
>TRBV15
CATSSGVGGISGANVLTF
>TRBV4-1
CASSQPPGQGAWETQYF
>TRBV12-3/TRBV12-4
CASSLVGPANTEAFF
>TRBV16
CASSQDAANYGYTF
>TRBV9
CASSATGSGNYGYTF
>TRBV20-1
CSARPGQGVAYEQYF
>TRBV15
CATSDLAGSPHEQYF
>TRBV5-5
CASSLASLALYNEQFF
>TRBV30
CAWSVTGLGETQYF
>TRBV13
CASSLGAGDGHYEQYF
>TRBV12-3/TRBV12-4
CASSIQTGFGYTF
>TRBV6-5
CASSYRDRAGELFF
>TRBV27
CASSAQGLNYGYTF
>TRBV27
CASTDGNSYEQYF
>TRBV11-2
CASQTGGETQYF
>TRBV7-2
CASSRYRGWETQYF
>TRBV30
CAWSSGISGELFF
>TRBV28
CASSFQREQYF
>TRBV7-8
CASSLAPGMATQETQYF
>TRBV28
CASSPRGMGLSGNTIYF
>TRBV7-9
CASSLAGGSTYEQYF
>TRBV28
CASSLGHATSYEQYF
>TRBV4-1
CASSQGPNSYEQYF
>TRBV4-1
CASSQKTGNYYEQYF
>TRBV2
CASSEESAGNTEAFF
>TRBV7-9
CASSPRGVSGNTIYF
>TRBV20-1
CSARAGGEETQYF
>TRBV28
CASSFDTGHQPQHF